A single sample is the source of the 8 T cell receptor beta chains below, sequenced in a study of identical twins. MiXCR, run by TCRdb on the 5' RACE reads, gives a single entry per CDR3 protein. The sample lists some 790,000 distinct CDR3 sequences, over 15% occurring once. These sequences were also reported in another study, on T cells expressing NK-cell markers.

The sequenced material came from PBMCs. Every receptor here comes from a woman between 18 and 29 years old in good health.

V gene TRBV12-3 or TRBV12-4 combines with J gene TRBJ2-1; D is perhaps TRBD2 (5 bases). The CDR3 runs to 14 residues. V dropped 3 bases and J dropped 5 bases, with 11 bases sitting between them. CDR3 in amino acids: CASSFWPSNNEQFF. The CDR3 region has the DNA TGTGCCAGCAGTTTCTGGCCTAGCAACAATGAGCAGTTCTTC.

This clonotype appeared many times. This chain's CDR3 is CASSLLLAGGPYEQYF. Written as DNA, the CDR3 is TGTGCCAGCAGTTTACTACTAGCGGGAGGGCCCTACGAGCAGTACTTC. V and J are TRBV27 and TRBJ2-7, with 13 nucleotides matching TRBD2. Trimming at V came to 2 bases and at J to 2 bases, leaving 3 bases not matched to a gene. In germline, CDR1 is MNHEY, CDR2 SMNVEV (reference sequence). CDR3 size: 16 residues.

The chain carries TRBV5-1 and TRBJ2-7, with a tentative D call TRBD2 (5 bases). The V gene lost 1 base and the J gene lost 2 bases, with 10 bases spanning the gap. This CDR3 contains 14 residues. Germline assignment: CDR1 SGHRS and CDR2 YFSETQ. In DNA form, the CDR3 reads TGCGCCAGCAGCTTGCGGACTGGTGCCTACGAGCAGTACTTC. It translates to CASSLRTGAYEQYF.

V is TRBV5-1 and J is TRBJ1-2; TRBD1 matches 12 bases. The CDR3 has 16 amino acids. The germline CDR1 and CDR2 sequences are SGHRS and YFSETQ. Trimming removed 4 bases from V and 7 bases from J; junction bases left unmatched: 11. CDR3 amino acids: CASSRDRGLFVSGYTF. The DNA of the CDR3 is TGCGCCAGCAGCCGGGACAGGGGGCTTTTTGTCTCTGGCTACACCTTC.

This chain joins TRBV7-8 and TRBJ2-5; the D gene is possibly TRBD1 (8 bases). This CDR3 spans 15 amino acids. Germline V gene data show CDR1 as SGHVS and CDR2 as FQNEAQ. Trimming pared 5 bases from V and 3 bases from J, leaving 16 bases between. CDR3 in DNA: TGTGCCAGCAGCCACCCACAGGGGGGGGAAGAGACCCAGTACTTC. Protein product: CASSHPQGGEETQYF.

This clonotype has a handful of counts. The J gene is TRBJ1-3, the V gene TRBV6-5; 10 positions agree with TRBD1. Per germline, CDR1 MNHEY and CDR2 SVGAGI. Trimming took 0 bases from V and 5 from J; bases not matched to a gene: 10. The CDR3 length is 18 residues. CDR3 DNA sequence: TGTGCCAGCAGTTACTCCCACCGGACAGGGGGGCTTAGAAACACCATATATTTT. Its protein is CASSYSHRTGGLRNTIYF.

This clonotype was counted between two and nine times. In nucleotides, the CDR3 is TGCGCCAGCAGCTTCCAGGGACAGGGTACAACTGAAGCTTTCTTT. It codes for CASSFQGQGTTEAFF. The genes are TRBV5-1 and TRBJ1-1; 9 bases map to TRBD1. The CDR3 contains 15 residues. Germline-derived CDR1 and CDR2 are SGHRS and YFSETQ. Losses at the gene ends were 2 bases for V and 5 bases for J; bases not matched to a gene: 7.

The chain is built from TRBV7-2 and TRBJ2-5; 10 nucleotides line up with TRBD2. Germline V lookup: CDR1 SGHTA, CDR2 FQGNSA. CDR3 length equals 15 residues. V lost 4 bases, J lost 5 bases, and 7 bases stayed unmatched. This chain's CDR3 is CASSYNSGGQETQYF. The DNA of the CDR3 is TGTGCCAGCAGCTATAATAGCGGGGGGCAGGAGACCCAGTACTTC.